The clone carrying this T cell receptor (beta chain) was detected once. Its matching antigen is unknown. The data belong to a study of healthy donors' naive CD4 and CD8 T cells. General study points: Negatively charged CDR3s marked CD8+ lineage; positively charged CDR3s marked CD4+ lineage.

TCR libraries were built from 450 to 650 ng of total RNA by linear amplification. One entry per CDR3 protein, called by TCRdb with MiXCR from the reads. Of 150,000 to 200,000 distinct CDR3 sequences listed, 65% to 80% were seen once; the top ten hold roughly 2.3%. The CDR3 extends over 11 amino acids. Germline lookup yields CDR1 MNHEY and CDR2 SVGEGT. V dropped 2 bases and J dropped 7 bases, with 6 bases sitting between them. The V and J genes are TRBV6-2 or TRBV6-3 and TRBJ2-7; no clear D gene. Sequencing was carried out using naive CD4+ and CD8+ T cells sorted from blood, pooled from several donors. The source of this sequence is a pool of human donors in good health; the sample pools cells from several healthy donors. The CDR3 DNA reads TGTGCCAGCAGTTACATGAAAGAGCAGTACTTC. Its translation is CASSYMKEQYF.